This TCR beta chain was profiled in a study of shared clonotypes between healthy human individuals. As regards this clone: Its antigen is currently unknown.

CD45RO-negative, CCR7-selected cells formed the naive CD8 fraction, which excluded terminally differentiated effector memory CD45RA+ cells. V shed 7 bases and J 5 bases; nucleotides not matched to a gene: 8. Looked up from germline, CDR1 is SEHNR and CDR2 is FQNEAQ (reference sequence). The length of the CDR3 is 16 residues. The assay was carried out at the deep level. The assay was immunoSEQ multiplex PCR, and TCRdb's table has in-frame clones only and misses some. The data contain about 700,000 clones, about 91% of them singletons. Overall study findings and caveats: Estimated richness was generally greater in naive than memory subsets.

The chain has TRBV7-9 and TRBJ2-1; TRBD2 matches 13 bases. The sequenced sample consisted of naive CD8+ T cells sorted from blood. This TCR came from a young man in good health. The CDR3 protein is CASNGLAGAVDNEQFF. DNA of the CDR3: TGTGCCAGCAACGGACTAGCGGGAGCCGTTGACAATGAGCAGTTCTTC.